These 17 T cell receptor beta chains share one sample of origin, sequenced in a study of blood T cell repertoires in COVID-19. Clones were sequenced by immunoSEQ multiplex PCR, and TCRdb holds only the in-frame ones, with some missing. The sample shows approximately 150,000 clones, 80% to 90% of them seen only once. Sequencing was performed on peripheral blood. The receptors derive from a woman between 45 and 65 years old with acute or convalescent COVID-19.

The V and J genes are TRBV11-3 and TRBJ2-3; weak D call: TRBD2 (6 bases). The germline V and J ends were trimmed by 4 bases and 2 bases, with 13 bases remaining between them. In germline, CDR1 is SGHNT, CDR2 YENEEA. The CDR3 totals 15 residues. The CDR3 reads CASSSGGPSTDTQYF. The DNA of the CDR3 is TGTGCCAGCAGCTCAGGAGGGCCCTCCACAGATACGCAGTATTTT.

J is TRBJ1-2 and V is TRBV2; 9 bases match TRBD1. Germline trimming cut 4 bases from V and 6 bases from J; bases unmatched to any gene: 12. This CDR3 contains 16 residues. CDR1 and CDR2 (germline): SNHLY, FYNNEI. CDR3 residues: CASSVTSPGTGHGYTF. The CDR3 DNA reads TGTGCCAGCAGTGTCACCTCCCCCGGGACAGGGCATGGCTACACCTTC.

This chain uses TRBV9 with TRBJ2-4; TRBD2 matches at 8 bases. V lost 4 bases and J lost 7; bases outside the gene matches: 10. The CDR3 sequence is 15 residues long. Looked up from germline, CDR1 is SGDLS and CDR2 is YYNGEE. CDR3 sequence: CASSLRGGLKNIQYF. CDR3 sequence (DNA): TGTGCCAGCAGCCTACGGGGGGGCCTGAAGAACATTCAGTACTTC.

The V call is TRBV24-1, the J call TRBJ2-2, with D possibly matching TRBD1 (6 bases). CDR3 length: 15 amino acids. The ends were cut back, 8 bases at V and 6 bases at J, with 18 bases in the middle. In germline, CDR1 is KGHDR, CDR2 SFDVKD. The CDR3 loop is CATNHGRGEAGELFF. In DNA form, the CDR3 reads TGTGCCACCAATCATGGCAGGGGAGAGGCCGGGGAGCTGTTTTTT.

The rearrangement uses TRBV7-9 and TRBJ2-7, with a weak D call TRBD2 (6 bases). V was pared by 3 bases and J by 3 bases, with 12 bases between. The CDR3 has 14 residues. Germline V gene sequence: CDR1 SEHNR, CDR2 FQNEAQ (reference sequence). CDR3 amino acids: CASSFSPAGYEQYF. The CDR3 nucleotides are TGTGCCAGCAGCTTTTCCCCAGCGGGCTACGAGCAGTACTTC.

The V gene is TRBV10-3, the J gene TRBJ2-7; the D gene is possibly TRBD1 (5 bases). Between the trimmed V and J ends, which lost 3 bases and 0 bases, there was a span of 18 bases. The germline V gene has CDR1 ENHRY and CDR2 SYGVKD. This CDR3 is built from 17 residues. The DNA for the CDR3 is TGTGCCATCAGTGAAATTCTCGGAAGGGGCAGCTCCTACGAGCAGTACTTC. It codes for CAISEILGRGSSYEQYF.

The DNA of the CDR3 is TGTGCCTGGAGTGGGCTAGCATCCGAGCAGTACTTC. Translating it yields CAWSGLASEQYF. The gene calls are TRBV30 and TRBJ2-7; maybe TRBD2 (5 bases). Trimming left V 1 base short and J 6 bases short, with 10 bases between. Germline values: CDR1 GTSNPN, CDR2 SVGIG (reference sequence). The CDR3 covers 12 residues.

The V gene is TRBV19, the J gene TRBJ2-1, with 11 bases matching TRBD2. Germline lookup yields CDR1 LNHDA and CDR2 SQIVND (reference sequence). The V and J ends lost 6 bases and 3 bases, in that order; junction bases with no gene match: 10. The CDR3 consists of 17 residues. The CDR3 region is CASSRLSSGGLYNEQFF. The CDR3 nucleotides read TGTGCCAGTAGCCGATTATCTAGCGGGGGGCTCTACAATGAGCAGTTCTTC.

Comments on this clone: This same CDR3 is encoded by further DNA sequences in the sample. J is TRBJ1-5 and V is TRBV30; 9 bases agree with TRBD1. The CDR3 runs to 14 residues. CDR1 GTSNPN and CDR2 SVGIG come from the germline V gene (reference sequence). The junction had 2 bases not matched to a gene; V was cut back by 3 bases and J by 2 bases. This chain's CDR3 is CAWSRDRGNQPQHF. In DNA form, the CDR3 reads TGTGCCTGGAGCCGGGACAGGGGCAATCAGCCCCAGCATTTT.

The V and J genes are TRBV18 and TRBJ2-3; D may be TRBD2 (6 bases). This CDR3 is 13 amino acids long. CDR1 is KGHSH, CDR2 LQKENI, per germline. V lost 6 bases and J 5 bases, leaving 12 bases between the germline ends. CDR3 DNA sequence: TGTGCCAGCTCGTCGGACTACATAGATACGCAGTATTTT. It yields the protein CASSSDYIDTQYF.

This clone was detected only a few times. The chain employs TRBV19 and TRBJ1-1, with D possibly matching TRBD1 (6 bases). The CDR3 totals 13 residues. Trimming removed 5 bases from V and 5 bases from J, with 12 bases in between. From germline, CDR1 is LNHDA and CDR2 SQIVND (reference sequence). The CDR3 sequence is CASSHEGGTEAFF. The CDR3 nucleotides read TGTGCCAGTAGTCATGAGGGGGGGACTGAAGCTTTCTTT.

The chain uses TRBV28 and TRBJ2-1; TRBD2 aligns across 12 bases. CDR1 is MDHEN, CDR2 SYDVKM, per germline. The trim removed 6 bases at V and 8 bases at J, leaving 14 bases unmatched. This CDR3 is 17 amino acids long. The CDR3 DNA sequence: TGTGCCAGCAGCTTCTCGTCTAGCGGGGGGGCTGTCGATGAGCAGTTCTTC. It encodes CASSFSSSGGAVDEQFF.

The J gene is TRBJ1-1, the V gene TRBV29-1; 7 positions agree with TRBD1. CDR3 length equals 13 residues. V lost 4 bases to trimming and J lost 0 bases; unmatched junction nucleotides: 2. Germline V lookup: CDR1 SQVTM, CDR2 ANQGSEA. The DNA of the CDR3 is TGCAGCGTTGTTGGGACAGTGAACACTGAAGCTTTCTTT. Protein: CSVVGTVNTEAFF.

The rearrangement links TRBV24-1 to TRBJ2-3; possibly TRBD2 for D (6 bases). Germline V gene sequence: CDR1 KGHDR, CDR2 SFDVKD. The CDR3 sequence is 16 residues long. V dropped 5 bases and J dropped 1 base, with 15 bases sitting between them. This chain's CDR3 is CATSVFSGGGTDTQYF. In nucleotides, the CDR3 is TGTGCCACCAGTGTCTTTAGCGGAGGGGGCACAGATACGCAGTATTTT.

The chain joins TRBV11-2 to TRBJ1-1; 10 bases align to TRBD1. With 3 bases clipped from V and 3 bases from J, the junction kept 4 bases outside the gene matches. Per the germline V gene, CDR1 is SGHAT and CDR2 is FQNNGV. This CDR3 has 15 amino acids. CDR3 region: CASSLTGGGDTEAFF. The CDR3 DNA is TGTGCCAGCAGCTTGACAGGGGGCGGGGACACTGAAGCTTTCTTT.

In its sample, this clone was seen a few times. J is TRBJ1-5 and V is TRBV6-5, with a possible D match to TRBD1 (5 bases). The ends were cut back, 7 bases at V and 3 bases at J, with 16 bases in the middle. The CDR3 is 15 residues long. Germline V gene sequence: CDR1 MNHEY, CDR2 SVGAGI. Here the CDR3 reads CASTNSGGYNQPQHF. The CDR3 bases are TGTGCCAGCACCAATTCCGGGGGGTACAATCAGCCCCAGCATTTT.

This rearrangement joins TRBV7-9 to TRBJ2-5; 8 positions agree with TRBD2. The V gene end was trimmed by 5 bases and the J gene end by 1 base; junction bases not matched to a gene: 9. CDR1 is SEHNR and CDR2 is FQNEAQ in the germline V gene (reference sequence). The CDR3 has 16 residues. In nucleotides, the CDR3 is TGTGCCAGCAGCCGGGGGGGAGTCGGGTCCCAAGAGACCCAGTACTTC. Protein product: CASSRGGVGSQETQYF.